The T cell receptor beta chain described here comes from a study of T-cell reconstitution after alpha-beta-depleted transplantation in children. Germline V lookup: CDR1 MRHNA, CDR2 SNTAGT. The CDR3 extends over 18 amino acids. Trimming pared 5 bases from V and 0 bases from J, leaving 20 bases between. Unique molecular identifiers featured in how the TCRbeta library was prepared. TCRdb re-called the PCR reads with MiXCR, one entry per CDR3 protein. The table shows around 400,000 distinct CDR3 sequences, with about a fifth occurring only once. The clonotype comes from a human donor who donated a stem cell graft to a child with acute myeloid leukemia. This material consisted of PBMCs from the stem cell graft donor, taken from the stem cell graft. V gene TRBV6-4 combines with J gene TRBJ1-3; D is possibly TRBD1 (6 bases). CDR3 DNA sequence: TGTGCCAGCAGTCCCCGGGACAAAACTTTAAACTCTGGAAACACCATATATTTT. It yields the protein CASSPRDKTLNSGNTIYF.